This TCR beta chain was sequenced for a study of cytotoxic CD8 clonotypes in ibrutinib-treated CLL. Study-level background: With a range of 6 to 36, the median treatment time before response samples were taken was approximately 11 months.

Using immunoSEQ multiplex PCR, the repertoire was profiled, and TCRdb retains in-frame clones only, with some absent. The sample consists of fewer than 70,000 clones, over 60% of them appearing once. Germline V lookup: CDR1 SGHTA, CDR2 FQGNSA. The CDR3 sequence is 13 residues long. The ends were cut back, 5 bases at V and 6 bases at J, with 12 bases in the middle. There are a few counts of this clone. PBMCs that had been cryopreserved were the source of about 2 micrograms of genomic DNA for TCR beta libraries. The clonotype comes from a human donor with chronic lymphocytic leukemia. This specimen was PBMCs, taken after 12 months of ibrutinib treatment. The chain uses TRBV7-2 and TRBJ2-3; D ambiguous. The CDR3 coding sequence is TGTGCCAGCAGCCCCCCGAGTTCGGATACGCAGTATTTT. This sequence encodes CASSPPSSDTQYF.